The rows below give T cell receptor beta chains drawn from one sample of a study of T cell repertoires and HLA-DP antigens. Their target antigens are unknown. Clones were sequenced by immunoSEQ multiplex PCR, and TCRdb holds only the in-frame ones, with some missing. The table records approximately 100,000 clones, more than 75% of them present only once. Material: CD4+ T cells from PBMCs. The source is a man aged 50-60 years in good health and CMV-seronegative. The CDR3 runs from the conserved cysteine through the conserved F or W. The D gene is left open where the match is weak. Clone size is given for some rows only: seen once, a few or many times, or a class if the clone is expanded.

-	TRBJ2-2	TRBV5-6	-	TGTGCCAGCAGCTCCATAGGCGGTTCAGCCGGGGAGCTGTTTTTT	CASSSIGGSAGELFF
once	TRBJ1-4	TRBV7-2	-	TGTGCCAGCAGCCCATCCGGGTCCGAAAAACTGTTTTTT	CASSPSGSEKLFF
-	TRBJ1-1	TRBV6-5	-	TGTGCCAGCAGTTACGGGTTGGGAGGGGCCAATGAAGCTTTCTTT	CASSYGLGGANEAFF
-	TRBJ2-2	TRBV7-9	-	TGTGCCAGCAGCCCTCTACTCGTCTATGGGGAGCTGTTTTTT	CASSPLLVYGELFF
few	TRBJ2-3	TRBV7-2	-	TGTGCCAGCAGCCCGTTCGAGCTAGTTACGCAGTATTTT	CASSPFELVTQYF
-	TRBJ1-4	TRBV7-9	TRBD1	TGTGCCAGCAGCCCAGGACAGGGGGCAAATGAAAAACTGTTTTTT	CASSPGQGANEKLFF
-	TRBJ1-1	TRBV5-4	TRBD1	TGTGCCAGCAGCCCTACAGGGGTATCTTCGAACACTGAAGCTTTCTTT	CASSPTGVSSNTEAFF
-	TRBJ2-7	TRBV4-2	-	TGTGCCAGCAGTCTCGGTGACAGGCTTGGAGAGGGGCAGTACTTC	CASSLGDRLGEGQYF
-	TRBJ1-1	TRBV18	-	TGTGCCAGCTCACCGGACCGGACGGTAAACACTGAAGCTTTCTTT	CASSPDRTVNTEAFF
-	TRBJ1-5	TRBV30	TRBD1	TGTGCCTGGAGTGTAGACAGGGTCGGGCAGCCCCAGCATTTT	CAWSVDRVGQPQHF